The entry below gives a single TCR beta chain sequence along with its context. Its antigen remains unknown. The record originates from a study of blood T cells in healthy people across ages. Points from the study as a whole: The CMV status of each donor remained undetermined, and this could have confounded shifts in expanded clonotypes. PBMC samples, being unsorted, prevented any conclusive comparison of naive and antigen-experienced cells.

PCR was performed a second time for about 6 to 12 cycles using a sample-barcoded 5' primer and a J-beta primer mix. Each CDR3 protein gets one entry after TCRdb re-called the 5' RACE reads with MiXCR. The data contain fewer than 750,000 distinct CDR3 sequences, about 51% of them singletons. The CDR3 is 14 residues long. Germline CDR1 and CDR2: SGHRS and YFSETQ. V lost 3 bases to trimming and J lost 7 bases, with 11 bases between them. The TCR originated in a woman older than 75 in good health. The V gene is TRBV5-1, the J gene TRBJ1-6, with D uncertain. Sample: blood. The CDR3 loop is CASSSPEANSPLHF. The CDR3 region has the DNA TGCGCCAGCAGCTCCCCGGAAGCAAATTCACCCCTCCACTTT. Full variable domain (outside the CDR3, taken from reference TRBV5-1 and TRBJ1-6): KAGVTQTPRYLIKTRGQQVTLSCSPISGHRSVSWYQQTPGQGLQFLFEYFSETQRNKGNFPGRFSGRQFSNSRSEMNVSTLELGDSALYLCASSSPEANSPLHFGNGTRLTVT.